This T cell receptor beta chain was observed in a study of spatial heterogeneity in lung cancer. Study-level information: There was a strong correlation between the counts of TCR transcripts measured in tumor regions and a T cell transcriptional module score that was calculated from matched bulk RNA-seq. Study observations and caveats: Intratumoral expanded alpha and beta TCR counts were found to track tumor mutation counts.

The time point is: sample taken at primary tumor resection. CDR3 length: 18 residues. CDR1 is KGHSH, CDR2 LQKENI, per germline. A note on this clonotype: Antigen specificity is unknown. Germline is not matched at one junction end, which may reflect a read error.

MiXCR was run by TCRdb on the 5' RACE reads, yielding one entry per CDR3 protein. Of about 10,000 distinct CDR3 sequences listed, about 13% were seen once; the top ten hold less than 40%. J is TRBJ1-1 and V is TRBV18; TRBD1 aligns across 10 bases. Sequencing was performed on lung tumor tissue, taken at surgery. The clonotype originates from a male donor with early-stage non-small cell lung cancer. The DNA of the CDR3 is TGTGCCAGCTCACGTTCGACAGGGGGCGGAAAGGCGAACATTGAAGCTTTCTTT. Protein sequence: CASSRSTGGGKANIEAFF.